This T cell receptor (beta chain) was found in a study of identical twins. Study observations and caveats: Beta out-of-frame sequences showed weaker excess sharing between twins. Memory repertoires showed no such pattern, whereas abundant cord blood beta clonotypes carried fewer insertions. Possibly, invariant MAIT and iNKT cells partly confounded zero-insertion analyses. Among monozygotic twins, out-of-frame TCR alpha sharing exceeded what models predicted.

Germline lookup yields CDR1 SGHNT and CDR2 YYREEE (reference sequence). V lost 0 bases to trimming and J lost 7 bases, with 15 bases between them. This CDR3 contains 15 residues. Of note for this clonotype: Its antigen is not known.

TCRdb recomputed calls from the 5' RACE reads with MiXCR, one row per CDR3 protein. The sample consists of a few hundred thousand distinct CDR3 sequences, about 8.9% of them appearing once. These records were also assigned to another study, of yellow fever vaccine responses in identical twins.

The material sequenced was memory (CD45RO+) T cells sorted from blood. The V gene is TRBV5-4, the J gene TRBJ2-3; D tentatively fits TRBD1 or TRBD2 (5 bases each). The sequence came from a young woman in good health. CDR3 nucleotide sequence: TGTGCCAGCAGCTTGGTGGGGGACCCACCATATACGCAGTATTTT. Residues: CASSLVGDPPYTQYF.